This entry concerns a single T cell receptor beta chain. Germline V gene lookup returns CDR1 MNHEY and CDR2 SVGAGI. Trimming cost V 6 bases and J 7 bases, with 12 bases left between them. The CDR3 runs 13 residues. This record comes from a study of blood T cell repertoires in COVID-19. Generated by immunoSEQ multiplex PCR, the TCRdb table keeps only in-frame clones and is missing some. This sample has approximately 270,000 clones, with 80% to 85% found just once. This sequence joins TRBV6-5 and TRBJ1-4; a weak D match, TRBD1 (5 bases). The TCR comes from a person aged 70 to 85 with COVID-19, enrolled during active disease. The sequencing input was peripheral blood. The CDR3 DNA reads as TGTGCCAGCAGGGGGGGTTTAGTTGAAAAACTGTTTTTT. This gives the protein CASRGGLVEKLFF.